Following are 32 T cell receptor beta chains from one sample sequenced in a study of identical twins. Using its own MiXCR run on the 5' RACE reads, TCRdb lists one record per CDR3 protein. This table has a few hundred thousand distinct CDR3 sequences, more than 9% appearing once. In addition, the sample was reused for a study of yellow fever vaccine responses in identical twins.

Sample: PBMCs. These TCRs come from a young woman in good health.

This chain uses TRBV20-1 with TRBJ1-5; possibly TRBD1 for D (5 bases). Germline V gene data show CDR1 as DFQATT and CDR2 as SNEGSKA (reference sequence). CDR3 length: 13 residues. V was trimmed by 6 bases and J by 2 bases, leaving 11 bases between them. CDR3: CSAAWGGNQPQHF. The CDR3 DNA reads as TGCAGTGCCGCGTGGGGGGGCAATCAGCCCCAGCATTTT.

This clonotype was detected only a few times. The V gene is TRBV24-1, the J gene TRBJ2-3; D is uncertain. From germline, CDR1 is KGHDR and CDR2 SFDVKD. The CDR3 runs to 13 residues. V was pared by 1 base and J by 5 bases, with 6 bases between. CDR3 sequence: CATSDLNGDTQYF. The CDR3 bases are TGTGCCACCAGTGATTTAAATGGAGATACGCAGTATTTT.

As regards this clonotype: One end of the junction fails to match germline, which may point to a read error. The rearrangement links TRBV6-4 to TRBJ2-1, with 11 bases lining up with TRBD2. The CDR3 is 15 amino acids. Germline CDR1 and CDR2: MRHNA and SNTAGT. The CDR3 DNA reads TGTGCCAGCAGCGCAACTAGCGGGAGCTACAATGAGCGGTTCTTC. Amino acids: CASSATSGSYNERFF.

This clonotype appeared a few times. The V and J genes are TRBV29-1 and TRBJ1-2; no firm D call. The CDR3 is 11 amino acids. The germline V gene has CDR1 SQVTM and CDR2 ANQGSEA. V lost 6 bases and J 4 bases, leaving 9 bases between the germline ends. The CDR3 DNA sequence: TGCAGCGTAGTGAGTGGCTATGGCTACACCTTC. It codes for CSVVSGYGYTF.

DNA for the CDR3: TGCAGTGCGGTGGGGGGCAATCAGCCCCAGCATTTT. Protein: CSAVGGNQPQHF. The chain recombines TRBV20-1 with TRBJ1-5; TRBD1 is a possible D gene (5 bases). Trimming removed 6 bases from V and 2 bases from J, with 8 bases in between. In germline, CDR1 is DFQATT, CDR2 SNEGSKA (reference sequence). The CDR3 loop spans 12 amino acids.

Concerning this clonotype: A read error may produce the germline difference seen at one junction end. This chain joins TRBV7-8 and TRBJ2-7, with a possible D match to TRBD2 (5 bases). From germline, CDR1 is SGHVS and CDR2 FQNEAQ. This CDR3 spans 12 amino acids. In DNA form, the CDR3 reads TGTGCCAGCACCTTACTAGTGGGTGAGCAGTACTTC. Protein: CASTLLVGEQYF.

In its sample, this clonotype was seen a few times. This chain joins TRBV2 and TRBJ2-3, with TRBD2 matching over 8 bases. The length of the CDR3 is 16 residues. The V segment lost 3 bases and the J segment 2 bases; nucleotides outside the gene matches: 7. Per germline, CDR1 SNHLY and CDR2 FYNNEI. The CDR3 region has the DNA TGTGCCAGCAGTGATTGGGCGGGGGGCTCCACAGATACGCAGTATTTT. Translation: CASSDWAGGSTDTQYF.

The chain couples TRBV6-2 or TRBV6-3 to TRBJ2-5; D is unresolved. The V and J ends lost 6 bases and 6 bases respectively, with 14 bases between them. Germline V gene lookup returns CDR1 MNHEY and CDR2 SVGEGT. The CDR3 loop spans 13 amino acids. The CDR3 coding sequence is TGTGCCAGCAGGGACGTGGCGGAAAAGACCCAGTACTTC. Its translation is CASRDVAEKTQYF.

This clonotype was picked up a small number of times. V and J are TRBV28 and TRBJ1-2; D possibly corresponds to TRBD1 (6 bases). CDR1 MDHEN and CDR2 SYDVKM come from the germline V gene. V dropped 2 bases and J dropped 4 bases, with 14 bases sitting between them. This CDR3 has 15 amino acids. Here the CDR3 reads CASSLIQGYSYGYTF. In nucleotides, the CDR3 is TGTGCCAGCAGTTTAATCCAGGGGTACAGCTATGGCTACACCTTC.

The chain is built from TRBV4-2 and TRBJ2-7; TRBD1 matches 11 bases. This CDR3 comprises 15 residues. Losses at the gene ends were 1 base for V and 3 bases for J; bases not matched to a gene: 2. The germline V gene encodes CDR1 LGHNA and CDR2 YNFKEQ. CDR3 in DNA: TGTGCCAGCAGCCAAGCGGGACAGGGGGTCTACGAGCAGTACTTC. It specifies CASSQAGQGVYEQYF.

This clonotype was picked up one time. One base away lies a much larger clone, so this may be a sequencing read error. The CDR3 is CASIAGANVLTF. Here the CDR3 DNA reads TGTGCCAGCATCGCTGGGGCCAACGTCCTGACTTTC. V gene TRBV7-9 combines with J gene TRBJ2-6, with D hard to call. CDR3 size: 12 residues. The ends were cut back, 7 bases at V and 2 bases at J, with 3 bases in the middle. In germline, CDR1 is SEHNR, CDR2 FQNEAQ (reference sequence).

This chain connects TRBV2 to TRBJ2-3; TRBD1 matches 9 bases. J was trimmed by 8 bases and V by 6 bases; bases with no gene match: 9. This CDR3 has 14 amino acids. Germline lookup yields CDR1 SNHLY and CDR2 FYNNEI. CDR3 nucleotides: TGTGCCAGCAGACCGGGACAGGGAAGGCCTACGCAGTATTTT. The encoded protein is CASRPGQGRPTQYF.

The J gene is TRBJ1-1, the V gene TRBV27; the match to TRBD1 covers 7 bases. The V segment lost 5 bases and the J segment 6 bases; nucleotides outside the gene matches: 3. Germline lookup yields CDR1 MNHEY and CDR2 SMNVEV (reference sequence). This CDR3 comprises 12 residues. The CDR3 loop is CASSRTGAEAFF. The CDR3 bases are TGTGCCAGCAGTCGAACAGGGGCTGAAGCTTTCTTT.

The J gene is TRBJ2-5, the V gene TRBV5-1, with D maybe TRBD1 (5 bases). V was trimmed by 3 bases and J by 5 bases, leaving 23 bases between them. The CDR3 covers 17 residues. Germline loops: CDR1 SGHRS, CDR2 YFSETQ. The CDR3 DNA follows: TGCGCCAGCAGCTCCCGCCTGGCTTTAGGGGCATATGAGACCCAGTACTTC. Translation gives CASSSRLALGAYETQYF.

The gene calls are TRBV7-2 and TRBJ2-7; D remains unclear. Germline CDR1 and CDR2: SGHTA and FQGNSA. Trimming removed 1 base from V and 6 bases from J, with 10 bases in between. The CDR3 length is 13 residues. The CDR3 bases are TGTGCCAGCAGCTTAGTAATTACGGTCGAGCAGTACTTC. It yields the protein CASSLVITVEQYF.

The chain links TRBV4-3 to TRBJ2-2; D perhaps matches TRBD2 (6 bases). V was shortened by 0 bases and J by 6 bases, with 11 bases between the two germline ends. CDR3 size: 15 residues. The germline V gene has CDR1 LGHNA and CDR2 YSLEER. The CDR3 protein is CASSQDRRAAGELFF. The CDR3 coding sequence is TGCGCCAGCAGCCAAGATCGGAGGGCCGCCGGGGAGCTGTTTTTT.

The sample holds a few counts of this clonotype. The V and J genes are TRBV20-1 and TRBJ2-3; 9 bases map to TRBD2. This CDR3 has 15 amino acids. In germline, CDR1 is DFQATT, CDR2 SNEGSKA (reference sequence). The CDR3 reads CSAYPPSGGSDTQYF. For the CDR3, the DNA is TGCAGCGCATATCCCCCCAGCGGGGGGTCAGATACGCAGTATTTT.

J is TRBJ2-2 and V is TRBV6-5; D possibly corresponds to TRBD1 (5 bases). Germline V lookup: CDR1 MNHEY, CDR2 SVGAGI. The CDR3 is 11 residues long. Trimming shortened V by 8 bases and J by 7 bases, and 8 bases separated the two germline ends. CDR3 sequence (DNA): TGTGCCAGCGGTGACAGCGGGGAGCTGTTTTTT. Translation: CASGDSGELFF.

This clonotype has at least ten counts. The chain has TRBV11-1 and TRBJ2-1; 8 bases align to TRBD2. The CDR3 is 15 residues long. Germline lookup yields CDR1 SGHAT and CDR2 FQDESV (reference sequence). Losses at the gene ends were 3 bases for V and 7 bases for J; bases not matched to a gene: 8. The DNA of the CDR3 is TGTGCCAGCAGCTTTGTGACGGGAGGGAAGAATGAGCAGTTCTTC. It encodes CASSFVTGGKNEQFF.

The gene calls are TRBV5-6 and TRBJ2-7; D might be TRBD1 (5 bases). Trimming pared 1 base from V and 2 bases from J, leaving 10 bases between. This CDR3 is built from 14 residues. Germline values: CDR1 SGHDT, CDR2 YYEEEE. CDR3 bases: TGTGCCAGCAGCTTGCTGTCAGGGACCTACGAGCAGTACTTC. Its translation: CASSLLSGTYEQYF.

This clonotype was found many times. This chain connects TRBV28 to TRBJ2-2; D is unclear. V lost 1 base to trimming and J lost 7 bases, with 7 bases between them. From germline, CDR1 is MDHEN and CDR2 SYDVKM. This CDR3 comprises 13 residues. This chain's CDR3 is CASSLSVSGELFF. CDR3 sequence (DNA): TGTGCCAGCAGTTTATCAGTAAGCGGGGAGCTGTTTTTT.

V gene TRBV12-3 or TRBV12-4 combines with J gene TRBJ2-1, with TRBD2 identical over 16 bases. The V segment lost 3 bases and the J segment 0 bases; nucleotides outside the gene matches: 11. The CDR3 has 21 residues. For the CDR3, the DNA is TGTGCCAGCAGTTTTAGCGGGGGGACTAGCGGGAGGGTACTCTCCTACAATGAGCAGTTCTTC. Amino acid sequence: CASSFSGGTSGRVLSYNEQFF.

This clonotype was detected only a few times. This chain connects TRBV18 to TRBJ1-1; D gene uncertain. This CDR3 has 14 residues. Germline CDR1 KGHSH, CDR2 LQKENI. The germline V and J ends were trimmed by 2 bases and 5 bases, with 12 bases remaining between them. DNA of the CDR3: TGTGCCAGCTCACCAGGGTTCGCGTTGACTGAAGCTTTCTTT. Protein: CASSPGFALTEAFF.

The chain uses TRBV7-9 and TRBJ2-5, with TRBD2 matching over 8 bases. The V and J ends lost 2 bases and 2 bases, in that order; junction bases with no gene match: 4. The CDR3 covers 15 residues. Germline lookup yields CDR1 SEHNR and CDR2 FQNEAQ (reference sequence). In DNA form, the CDR3 reads TGTGCCAGCAGCTTACCTACTAGCGGACAAGAGACCCAGTACTTC. Protein sequence: CASSLPTSGQETQYF.

This clonotype was seen a handful of times. The chain carries TRBV7-9 and TRBJ2-1; no firm D call. CDR1 and CDR2 from the germline V gene are SEHNR and FQNEAQ (reference sequence). V dropped 5 bases and J dropped 8 bases, with 10 bases sitting between them. CDR3 length: 12 residues. Here the CDR3 reads CASSRMLDEQFF. As DNA, the CDR3 is TGTGCCAGCAGCCGTATGCTCGATGAGCAGTTCTTC.

In its sample, this clonotype was seen a few times. The chain uses TRBV19 and TRBJ2-1, with D hard to call. The CDR3 totals 15 residues. The germline V gene has CDR1 LNHDA and CDR2 SQIVND (reference sequence). V gave up 3 bases and J gave up 0 bases, with 9 bases separating them. CDR3 coding DNA: TGTGCCAGTAGTATCGCGCCAAGCTCCTACAATGAGCAGTTCTTC. It translates to CASSIAPSSYNEQFF. The full variable domain, rest sourced from reference TRBV19 and TRBJ2-1, is DGGITQSPKYLFRKEGQNVTLSCEQNLNHDAMYWYRQDPGQGLRLIYYSQIVNDFQKGDIAEGYSVSREKKESFPLTVTSAQKNPTAFYLCASSIAPSSYNEQFFGPGTRLTVL.

This clonotype was seen many times. V is TRBV20-1 and J is TRBJ2-2; 9 nucleotides agree with TRBD1. V lost 3 bases to trimming and J lost 3 bases; unmatched junction nucleotides: 5. Germline CDR1 and CDR2: DFQATT and SNEGSKA (reference sequence). The CDR3 totals 15 residues. The CDR3 DNA is TGCAGTGCTAGTCCGGGACAGGGATACACCGGGGAGCTGTTTTTT. Translated, it gives CSASPGQGYTGELFF.

The sample holds a few counts of this clonotype. J is TRBJ2-7 and V is TRBV4-1; 11 bases line up with TRBD2. The CDR3 sequence is 15 residues long. The germline V gene encodes CDR1 MGHRA and CDR2 YSYEKL. After removal of 3 bases from V and 2 bases from J, the junction contained 3 bases not matched to a gene. CDR3 loop: CASSHLAGGPYEQYF. The DNA for the CDR3 is TGCGCCAGCAGCCATCTAGCGGGAGGTCCCTACGAGCAGTACTTC.

Comment on this clonotype: This may be a read error: a much more frequent sequence differs by one nucleotide. This rearrangement joins TRBV12-3 or TRBV12-4 to TRBJ2-3; D is perhaps TRBD1 (5 bases). The CDR3 contains 14 residues. The CDR3: CTSSFARATDTQYF. The CDR3 coding sequence is TGTACCAGCAGTTTTGCCAGGGCGACAGATACGCAGTATTTT.

This clonotype was counted between two and nine times. The V call is TRBV25-1, the J call TRBJ2-7, with 14 bases fitting TRBD2. This CDR3 contains 17 residues. Germline CDR1 reads MGHDK; CDR2 reads SYGVNS. Trimming at V came to 4 bases and at J to 5 bases, leaving 10 bases not matched to a gene. The CDR3 here is CASSVLGGLAGVNEQYF. CDR3 coding DNA: TGTGCCAGCAGTGTTCTGGGGGGACTAGCGGGAGTAAACGAGCAGTACTTC.

The sample holds a few counts of this clonotype. The chain uses TRBV4-3 and TRBJ2-1; D tentatively reads TRBD1 or TRBD2 (5 bases each). Trimming left V 1 base short and J 3 bases short, with 25 bases between. CDR3 length: 20 residues. CDR1 is LGHNA, CDR2 YSLEER, per germline. CDR3 amino acids: CASSQGGEGTNYKYYNEQFF. The CDR3 DNA reads as TGCGCCAGCAGCCAAGGGGGTGAAGGGACGAATTATAAATACTACAATGAGCAGTTCTTC.

This clonotype was detected many times. The rearrangement uses TRBV7-2 and TRBJ2-4; no clear D gene. The CDR3 contains 11 residues. From germline, CDR1 is SGHTA and CDR2 FQGNSA. V was trimmed by 3 bases and J by 5 bases, leaving 2 bases between them. The CDR3 sequence: CASSFQNIQYF. The CDR3, as DNA: TGTGCCAGCAGCTTCCAAAACATTCAGTACTTC.